Listed here is a single TCR beta chain. This entry belongs to a study of monozygotic twins with inflammatory bowel disease. CDR1 and CDR2 (germline): SGHRS, YFSETQ. The CDR3 spans 13 residues. During cDNA synthesis, UMIs that each contained a 6-nucleotide sample barcode were added by means of template switching. TCRdb re-called the 5' RACE reads; every CDR3 protein appears as one record, without DNA. With about 210,000 distinct CDR3 sequences in the sample, the ten largest clones hold around 1.5%. This rearrangement joins TRBV5-1 to TRBJ2-1. The origin of this receptor is a human donor with ulcerative colitis or Crohn's disease, or a healthy co-twin of an affected twin (not recorded which). The sequencing sample was made of blood. CDR3 in amino acids: CASSPDTFGEQFF.